This T cell receptor (beta chain) comes out of a study of T-cell reconstitution after alpha-beta-depleted transplantation in children. This sample's TCRbeta library carried unique molecular identifier barcodes. TCRdb fed the PCR reads into MiXCR, producing one record per CDR3 protein. Here the sample spans 490,000 or so distinct CDR3 sequences, roughly an eighth being singletons. About this clonotype: Its ends do not fully match the called genes, so a read error is possible.

Per germline, CDR1 SEHNR and CDR2 FQNEAQ (reference sequence). The CDR3 has 16 residues. The sequenced sample was PBMCs from the stem cell graft donor, obtained from the stem cell graft. The source of this sequence is a human donor who donated a stem cell graft to a child with combined immunodeficiency. The genes are TRBV7-9 and TRBJ2-4; D assignment may be TRBD1 or TRBD2 (5 bases each). CDR3 residues: CDSSMALWGSGDIQYF. The CDR3 DNA is TGTGACAGCAGCATGGCCCTGTGGGGGAGTGGGGACATTCAGTACTTC.